This T cell receptor beta chain originates from a study of T cell repertoires in cytomegalovirus infection. Turning to the study itself: Epitope selection comprised recently identified HLA-C-restricted CMV epitopes and well-studied HLA-B-restricted CMV epitopes. CMV infection and matching HLA type were both indicated by public TCR beta signatures. Notes on the study in general: HLA-C-restricted, CMV-specific TCR beta clonotypes were dominant ex vivo.

One entry per CDR3 protein, called by TCRdb with MiXCR from the reads. The top ten hold 40% to 50% of the sample, which has roughly 500,000 distinct CDR3 sequences, about 42% seen once. Germline trimming cut 6 bases from V and 8 bases from J; bases unmatched to any gene: 12. This CDR3 is 15 amino acids long. The germline V gene has CDR1 MNHEY and CDR2 SVGAGI. A note on this clonotype: Its antigen is currently unknown.

The sample here was cultured PBMCs, taken from culture after CMV antigen stimulation. The rearrangement uses TRBV6-5 and TRBJ2-1; 8 positions match TRBD2. The TCR sequence derives from a human donor in good health (CMV status not recorded). Some clones in this sample may be carry-over from other donors' samples. The CDR3 protein is CASSRSRGGGDEQFF. The CDR3 bases are TGTGCCAGCAGCCGTTCTCGGGGGGGGGGGGATGAGCAGTTCTTC.